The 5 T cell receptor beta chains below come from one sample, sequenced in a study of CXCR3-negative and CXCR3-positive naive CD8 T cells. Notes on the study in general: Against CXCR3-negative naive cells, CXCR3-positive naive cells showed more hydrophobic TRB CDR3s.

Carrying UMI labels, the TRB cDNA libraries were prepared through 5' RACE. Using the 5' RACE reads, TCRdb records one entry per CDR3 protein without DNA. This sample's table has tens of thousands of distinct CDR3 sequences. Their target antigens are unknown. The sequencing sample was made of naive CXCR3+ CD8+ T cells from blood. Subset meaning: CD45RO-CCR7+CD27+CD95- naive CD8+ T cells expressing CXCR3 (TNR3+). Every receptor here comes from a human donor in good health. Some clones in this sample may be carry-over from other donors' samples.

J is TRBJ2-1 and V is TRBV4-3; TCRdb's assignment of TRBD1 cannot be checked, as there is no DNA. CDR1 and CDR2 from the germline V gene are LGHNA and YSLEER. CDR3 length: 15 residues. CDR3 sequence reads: CASSQDHRGLYEQFF.

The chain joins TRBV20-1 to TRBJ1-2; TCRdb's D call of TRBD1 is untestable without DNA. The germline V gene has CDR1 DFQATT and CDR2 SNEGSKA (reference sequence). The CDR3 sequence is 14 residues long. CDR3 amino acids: CSAAGQQGGWGYTF.

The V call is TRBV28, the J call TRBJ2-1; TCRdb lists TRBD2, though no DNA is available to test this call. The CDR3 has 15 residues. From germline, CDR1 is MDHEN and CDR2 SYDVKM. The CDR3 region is CASSPRSGGYNEQFF.

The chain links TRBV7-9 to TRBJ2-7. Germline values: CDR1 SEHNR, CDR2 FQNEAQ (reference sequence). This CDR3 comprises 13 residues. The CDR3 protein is CASSSRYGHEQYF.

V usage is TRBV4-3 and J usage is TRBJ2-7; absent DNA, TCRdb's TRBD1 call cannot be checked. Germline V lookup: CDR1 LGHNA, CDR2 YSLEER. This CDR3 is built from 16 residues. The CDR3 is CASSQDFGTGFYEQYF.